The rows below give T cell receptor beta chains drawn from one sample of a study of blood T cell repertoires in COVID-19. TCRdb's table, derived via immunoSEQ multiplex PCR, lists solely in-frame clones and lacks some. The profile shows 200,000 to 250,000 clones, around nine tenths of them singletons. Sequences were obtained from peripheral blood. These receptors were taken from a woman aged 60-75 years with acute or convalescent COVID-19. The CDR3 runs from the conserved cysteine through the conserved F or W. A D gene is named only where the DNA matches it firmly. The size entry is marked missing in some rows and otherwise reads once, few, many or a size class.

.	TRBV6-2/TRBV6-3	.	TRBJ2-2	CASRPFGPNTGELFF	TGTGCCAGCCGCCCGTTTGGCCCGAACACCGGGGAGCTGTTTTTT
TRBD2	TRBV7-8	.	TRBJ2-1	CASSSHRESAGGLRNEQFF	TGTGCCAGCAGTTCTCACAGGGAGTCAGCGGGAGGTCTTCGTAATGAGCAGTTCTTC
.	TRBV12-5	few	TRBJ2-7	CASGRRQYEQYF	TGTGCTAGTGGTCGCCGACAGTACGAGCAGTACTTC
TRBD1	TRBV10-2	.	TRBJ1-5	CASSEGTGGGQPQHF	TGCGCCAGCAGTGAAGGGACAGGGGGCGGTCAGCCCCAGCATTTT
.	TRBV5-1	once	TRBJ2-5	CASSAQPGRQETQYF	TGCGCCAGCAGCGCCCAGCCGGGGAGACAAGAGACCCAGTACTTC
TRBD1	TRBV9	.	TRBJ2-3	CASSVATGAGDTQYF	TGTGCCAGCAGCGTCGCGACAGGGGCGGGAGATACGCAGTATTTT
TRBD2	TRBV9	.	TRBJ2-4	CASSVGDSGIVKNIQYF	TGTGCCAGCAGCGTAGGGGATAGCGGGATTGTCAAAAACATTCAGTACTTC
.	TRBV27	.	TRBJ1-2	CASSLGGGSGYTF	TGTGCCAGCAGTCTTGGGGGAGGGAGTGGCTACACCTTC
TRBD1	TRBV18	.	TRBJ2-7	CASSPGTGAYEQYF	TGTGCCAGCTCACCCGGGACAGGGGCCTACGAGCAGTACTTC
TRBD1	TRBV30	.	TRBJ1-2	CAWSVTGGYGYTF	TGTGCCTGGAGTGTAACAGGGGGCTATGGCTACACCTTC
TRBD1	TRBV7-8	.	TRBJ1-5	CASSPRTGRNQPQHF	TGTGCCAGCAGCCCCCGGACAGGGCGGAATCAGCCCCAGCATTTT
.	TRBV7-9	.	TRBJ1-3	CASSWDTGTSIYF	TGTGCCAGCAGTTGGGACACAGGTACCTCCATATATTTT
.	TRBV5-1	once	TRBJ1-1	CASSPPVSTEAFF	TGCGCCAGCAGCCCTCCCGTTAGCACTGAAGCTTTCTTT
.	TRBV9	.	TRBJ1-3	CASSASSVSGNTIYF	TGTGCCAGCAGCGCCTCCAGTGTGTCAGGAAACACCATATATTTT
.	TRBV19	.	TRBJ1-3	CASRFEGPSSGNTIYF	TGTGCCAGTAGATTCGAGGGTCCCAGCTCTGGAAACACCATATATTTT
.	TRBV10-2	.	TRBJ1-5	CASSDLRTENQPQHF	TGCGCCAGCAGTGATCTCCGGACAGAGAATCAGCCCCAGCATTTT
TRBD2	TRBV4-1	.	TRBJ2-1	CASSHGIAGVGGNEQFF	TGCGCCAGCAGCCATGGGATAGCGGGGGTCGGAGGCAATGAGCAGTTCTTC
TRBD1	TRBV10-3	.	TRBJ1-1	CAIRGTVNTEAFF	TGTGCCATCAGGGGGACAGTGAACACTGAAGCTTTCTTT
.	TRBV4-1	.	TRBJ1-2	CASSQDTTAYYGYTF	TGCGCCAGCAGCCAAGATACGACAGCCTACTATGGCTACACCTTC
.	TRBV11-2	.	TRBJ2-4	CASTPLAKNIQYF	TGTGCCAGCACCCCTTTAGCCAAAAACATTCAGTACTTC
TRBD1	TRBV6-2/TRBV6-3	once	TRBJ2-5	CASGSTGSPPETQYF	TGTGCCAGCGGTTCGACAGGGTCCCCACCAGAGACCCAGTACTTC
TRBD1	TRBV19	.	TRBJ1-6	CASSRDRNNSPLHF	TGTGCCAGTAGTCGGGACAGAAATAATTCACCCCTCCACTTT
TRBD1	TRBV4-1	few	TRBJ1-1	CASSQETGASGTEAFF	TGCGCCAGCAGCCAAGAAACAGGGGCCAGCGGGACTGAAGCTTTCTTT
.	TRBV20-1	.	TRBJ2-3	CSASIASTQYF	TGCAGTGCTAGTATAGCAAGTACGCAGTATTTT
TRBD1	TRBV7-8	.	TRBJ2-3	CASSLQGAADTQYF	TGTGCCAGCAGCTTACAGGGGGCGGCAGATACGCAGTATTTT
.	TRBV7-3	.	TRBJ1-2	CASSLGQGMDYGYTF	TGTGCCAGCAGCTTGGGCCAGGGGATGGACTATGGCTACACCTTC
.	TRBV18	once	TRBJ1-6	CASSRDSRNSPLHF	TGTGCCAGCTCACGGGACTCTCGGAATTCACCCCTCCACTTT
.	TRBV9	.	TRBJ2-2	CASSHKGAGELFF	TGTGCCAGCAGCCACAAGGGGGCCGGGGAGCTGTTTTTT
.	TRBV7-2	once	TRBJ2-5	CASSLGALQETQYF	TGTGCCAGCAGCCTAGGGGCTCTTCAAGAGACCCAGTACTTC
.	TRBV7-2	.	TRBJ2-2	CASSLEASSYTGELFF	TGTGCCAGCAGCTTAGAGGCTAGCTCCTACACCGGGGAGCTGTTTTTT
TRBD1	TRBV6-5	once	TRBJ1-3	CASTGGQGNTIYF	TGTGCCAGCACCGGCGGACAGGGCAACACCATATATTTT
TRBD2	TRBV6-1	.	TRBJ2-5	CASSELAGAAETQYF	TGTGCCAGCAGTGAACTAGCGGGAGCTGCAGAGACCCAGTACTTC
TRBD1	TRBV19	.	TRBJ1-2	CASSPSGTGGAQMGYTF	TGTGCCAGTAGTCCTTCCGGGACAGGGGGCGCCCAGATGGGCTACACCTTC
TRBD1	TRBV28	.	TRBJ1-3	CASSPQGAGNTIYF	TGTGCCAGCAGTCCGCAGGGGGCAGGAAACACCATATATTTT
TRBD1	TRBV18	.	TRBJ1-5	CASSPKQGVGSNQPQHF	TGTGCCAGCTCACCAAAGCAGGGGGTTGGGAGCAATCAGCCCCAGCATTTT
TRBD2	TRBV28	.	TRBJ2-7	CASSLAGASYEQYF	TGTGCCAGCAGTTTAGCGGGAGCCTCCTACGAGCAGTACTTC
TRBD1	TRBV5-4	.	TRBJ2-1	CASSSTGGGNEQFF	TGTGCCAGCAGCTCGACAGGGGGCGGGAATGAGCAGTTCTTC
TRBD1	TRBV7-9	.	TRBJ2-5	CASSRPGQQETQYF	TGTGCCAGCAGCCGCCCGGGACAGCAAGAGACCCAGTACTTC
.	TRBV6-5	.	TRBJ1-2	CASTQSGNGYTF	TGTGCCAGCACCCAGTCAGGGAACGGCTACACCTTC
.	TRBV19	once	TRBJ1-3	CASSAPSGNTIYF	TGTGCCAGTAGTGCGCCTTCTGGAAACACCATATATTTT
TRBD1	TRBV16	.	TRBJ2-7	CASSLGTGPYEQYF	TGTGCCAGCAGCCTCGGGACAGGCCCGTACGAGCAGTACTTC
.	TRBV21-1	.	TRBJ2-4	CASSKAPAGEPSAKNIQYF	TGTGCCAGCAGCAAAGCGCCAGCGGGAGAGCCTTCAGCCAAAAACATTCAGTACTTC
TRBD1	TRBV7-2	.	TRBJ1-1	CASSLITGGNTEAFF	TGTGCCAGCAGCCTGATAACAGGGGGGAACACTGAAGCTTTCTTT
.	TRBV5-4	.	TRBJ2-5	CASSSKETQYF	TGTGCCAGCAGCTCTAAAGAGACCCAGTACTTC
TRBD2	TRBV5-1	.	TRBJ2-1	CASSSSGGYKYNEQFF	TGCGCCAGCAGCTCTAGCGGGGGGTACAAATACAATGAGCAGTTCTTC
TRBD1	TRBV6-5	.	TRBJ2-1	CASSSDWTGNNEQFF	TGTGCCAGCAGTTCTGACTGGACAGGGAACAATGAGCAGTTCTTC
.	TRBV13	once	TRBJ2-1	CASSLGGGGYYNEQFF	TGTGCCAGCAGCTTAGGCGGCGGGGGCTACTACAATGAGCAGTTCTTC
TRBD1	TRBV30	.	TRBJ2-5	CAWSVGTGGNQYF	TGTGCCTGGAGTGTAGGGACAGGGGGAAACCAGTACTTC
.	TRBV10-2	.	TRBJ2-3	CASSDVGSTDTQYF	TGCGCCAGCAGTGACGTCGGGAGCACAGATACGCAGTATTTT
TRBD1	TRBV27	.	TRBJ1-2	CASWTGGNGYTF	TGTGCCAGTTGGACAGGGGGGAATGGCTACACCTTC
TRBD1	TRBV28	.	TRBJ1-6	CASSSLTGINSPLHF	TGTGCCAGCAGTTCCCTGACAGGGATCAATTCACCCCTCCACTTT
.	TRBV4-1	.	TRBJ2-7	CASSQAGGIGSYEQYF	TGCGCCAGCAGCCAAGCAGGGGGGATCGGCTCCTACGAGCAGTACTTC
TRBD1	TRBV6-5	.	TRBJ2-7	CASARDRGSEQYF	TGTGCCAGCGCCCGGGACAGGGGGTCCGAGCAGTACTTC
.	TRBV21-1	few	TRBJ2-2	CASSRSGRAPYGELFF	TGTGCCAGCAGCAGAAGCGGGAGAGCTCCCTACGGGGAGCTGTTTTTT
.	TRBV21-1	.	TRBJ2-1	CASSRLGYAPYNEQFF	TGTGCCAGCAGCCGCCTCGGGTACGCACCGTACAATGAGCAGTTCTTC
.	TRBV7-8	few	TRBJ2-3	CAGGLRRTDTQYF	TGTGCCGGGGGCTTACGACGCACAGATACGCAGTATTTT